This T cell receptor (beta chain) is drawn from a study of vaccination and CD4 T cells after COVID-19. This CDR3 is 13 amino acids long. Trimming pared 4 bases from V and 4 bases from J, leaving 11 bases between. Germline V CDR1 and CDR2: ENHRY, SYGVKD. Worth noting for this clonotype: As yet, its antigen is unknown.

Time point specified: late sampling 161 to 241 days after vaccination in three convalescent patients. Documented treatment: approximately 9-day PBMC culture with coronavirus spike peptide pools or control peptides (ViraFEST assay). Cultured CD4+ T cell DNA underwent sequencing with the Oncomine TCR Beta short-read assay. MiXCR, applied by TCRdb to the PCR reads, yields one record per CDR3 protein. The profile shows some 17,000 distinct CDR3 sequences, around 48% of them singletons. Sequences were derived from CD4+ T cells from blood, cultured in vitro, sampled about 7 months after SARS-CoV-2 vaccination. The rearrangement uses TRBV10-3 and TRBJ2-7; a weak D match, TRBD2 (5 bases). The sequence derives from a human donor who had recovered from COVID-19. CDR3 sequence (DNA): TGTGCCATCAGTGCTATCGAGGGATACGAGCAGTACTTC. Residues: CAISAIEGYEQYF.